Shown below are 8 T cell receptor beta chains from a single sample sequenced in a study of beta chain features in type 1 diabetes. Study outcomes and limitations: Significant though moderate, a shortening of TCRB CDR3s appeared in all four CD4+ subsets of Type 1 diabetes patients.

Their target antigens are unknown. The sequenced template was cDNA made from the entire isolated RNA. Sequenced by immunoSEQ multiplex PCR; TCRdb stores in-frame clones only, minus some. The sample shows 600,000 to 700,000 clones, over 10% of them seen only once. Specimen: naive CD4+ T cells from blood. These receptors were taken from a man younger than 40 with type 1 diabetes.

In its sample, this clone was seen a few times. The J gene is TRBJ2-1, the V gene TRBV19; D unclear. Trimming pared 6 bases from V and 0 bases from J, leaving 9 bases between. Germline V gene lookup returns CDR1 LNHDA and CDR2 SQIVND (reference sequence). The CDR3 loop spans 14 amino acids. Here the CDR3 reads CASRYRGSYNEQFF. CDR3 sequence (DNA): TGTGCCAGTAGGTACAGAGGCTCCTACAATGAGCAGTTCTTC.

The chain employs TRBV7-8 and TRBJ2-7, with a possible D match to TRBD1 (6 bases). The CDR3 covers 14 residues. Deletions cut 3 bases from V and 3 bases from J, with 12 bases between. Per the germline V gene, CDR1 is SGHVS and CDR2 is FQNEAQ. In DNA form, the CDR3 reads TGTGCCAGCAGCTTTCAGGGGAAAAGCTACGAGCAGTACTTC. As protein: CASSFQGKSYEQYF.

CDR3 in DNA: TGTGCCAGCAGCTTAGCGCGGCTAGCCGGGGATACGCAGTATTTT. Amino acid sequence: CASSLARLAGDTQYF. The chain links TRBV7-2 to TRBJ2-3; D might be TRBD2 (5 bases). The V end was cut by 0 bases, the J end by 6 bases, with 13 bases between. Germline V gene sequence: CDR1 SGHTA, CDR2 FQGNSA. The CDR3 contains 15 residues.

This clone was observed a few times. The chain carries TRBV18 and TRBJ2-6; D unclear. Germline assignment: CDR1 KGHSH and CDR2 LQKENI. The CDR3 is 16 amino acids. V was trimmed by 0 bases and J by 4 bases, leaving 10 bases between them. CDR3 residues: CASSPPAELGANVLTF. The CDR3 DNA sequence: TGTGCCAGCTCACCACCGGCGGAATTGGGGGCCAACGTCCTGACTTTC.

The chain carries TRBV13 and TRBJ2-2, with D possibly TRBD1 on 5 matching bases. The CDR3 spans 15 residues. V was clipped by 3 bases and J by 3 bases, with 11 bases between them. Germline CDR1 is PRHDT and CDR2 is FYEKMQ (reference sequence). CDR3 coding DNA: TGTGCCAGCAGCTTTAACGCAGGGCACACCGGGGAGCTGTTTTTT. This encodes CASSFNAGHTGELFF.

This clone was detected a few times. The V gene is TRBV7-9, the J gene TRBJ1-5; D unresolved. CDR3 length: 14 amino acids. Germline V gene lookup returns CDR1 SEHNR and CDR2 FQNEAQ (reference sequence). Trimming took off 3 bases at V and 0 bases at J, with 6 bases between the two ends. The CDR3 spells CASSLLGSNQPQHF. In DNA, the CDR3 is TGTGCCAGCAGCTTGTTGGGTAGCAATCAGCCCCAGCATTTT.

This clone was counted only a few times. This chain uses TRBV29-1 with TRBJ2-5; 10 bases line up with TRBD2. Germline CDR1 reads SQVTM; CDR2 reads ANQGSEA. J gave up 2 bases and V 5 bases, and 2 bases lay outside the gene matches. The CDR3 consists of 13 residues. The CDR3 bases are TGCAGCGTTTGGACTAGCGGACAAGAGACCCAGTACTTC. Its translation is CSVWTSGQETQYF. The full variable domain, with the rest looked up from reference TRBV29-1 and TRBJ2-5, is SAVISQKPSRDICQRGTSLTIQCQVDSQVTMMFWYRQQPGQSLTLIATANQGSEATYESGFVIDKFPISRPNLTFSTLTVSNMSPEDSSIYLCSVWTSGQETQYFGPGTRLLVL.

This clone was seen only a few times. The CDR3 loop is CASIGTLAYEQYF. The CDR3 region has the DNA TGTGCCAGCATAGGGACCCTCGCCTACGAGCAGTACTTC. The J gene is TRBJ2-7, the V gene TRBV28, with D perhaps assigned TRBD1 or TRBD2 (5 bases each). The V end was cut by 7 bases, the J end by 2 bases, with 12 bases between. CDR1 is MDHEN and CDR2 is SYDVKM in the germline V gene. The CDR3 consists of 13 residues.